This T cell receptor (beta chain) derives from a study of T-cell reconstitution after alpha-beta-depleted transplantation in children. Germline CDR1 reads KGHSH; CDR2 reads LQKENI. V gave up 1 base and J gave up 8 bases, with 14 bases separating them. The CDR3 is 15 residues long. It was with unique molecular identifiers that the TCRbeta library was prepared. TCRdb reprocessed the PCR reads via MiXCR and lists one record per CDR3 protein. The sample carries about half a million distinct CDR3 sequences, approximately 13% recorded once. The material was PBMCs from the stem cell graft donor, obtained from the stem cell graft. The rearrangement joins TRBV18 to TRBJ1-4, with D uncertain. This TCR came from a human donor who donated a stem cell graft to a child with combined immunodeficiency. This CDR3 is CASSPLEGSDEKLFF. The CDR3 nucleotides read TGTGCCAGCTCACCACTCGAGGGATCCGACGAAAAACTGTTTTTT. Complete variable domain (other parts from reference TRBV18 and TRBJ1-4): NAGVMQNPRHLVRRRGQEARLRCSPMKGHSHVYWYRQLPEEGLKFMVYLQKENIIDESGMPKERFSAEFPKEGPSILRIQQVVRGDSAAYFCASSPLEGSDEKLFFGSGTQLSVL.